This TCR beta chain was obtained from a study of T cells after yellow fever vaccination. Template switching by 5'RACE produced TCR cDNA, adding a universal primer site and UMIs. TCRdb analysed the 5' RACE reads with MiXCR anew, one entry per CDR3 protein. The sample consists of over 300,000 distinct CDR3 sequences, over 4% of them appearing once. This clonotype was found many times. Its antigen remains unidentified. Study outcomes and limitations: Faster peaking, at day 5 versus 15, marked a secondary response that was weaker. Contamination of FACS-sorted repertoires by abundant clonotypes from the bulk population could occur.

The V gene lost 6 bases and the J gene lost 12 bases, with 18 bases spanning the gap. This CDR3 has 12 residues. The rearrangement uses TRBV12-3 or TRBV12-4 and TRBJ2-7; a weak D match, TRBD1 (6 bases). This TCR was sampled from a man aged 18 to 30 who received the YFV17D yellow fever vaccine. Sequencing used PBMCs, obtained 5 days after the yellow fever booster vaccination. The CDR3 coding sequence is TGTGCCAGCAGCCGCGACACAGGGTTTCTGTACGTC. Protein sequence: CASSRDTGFLYV.